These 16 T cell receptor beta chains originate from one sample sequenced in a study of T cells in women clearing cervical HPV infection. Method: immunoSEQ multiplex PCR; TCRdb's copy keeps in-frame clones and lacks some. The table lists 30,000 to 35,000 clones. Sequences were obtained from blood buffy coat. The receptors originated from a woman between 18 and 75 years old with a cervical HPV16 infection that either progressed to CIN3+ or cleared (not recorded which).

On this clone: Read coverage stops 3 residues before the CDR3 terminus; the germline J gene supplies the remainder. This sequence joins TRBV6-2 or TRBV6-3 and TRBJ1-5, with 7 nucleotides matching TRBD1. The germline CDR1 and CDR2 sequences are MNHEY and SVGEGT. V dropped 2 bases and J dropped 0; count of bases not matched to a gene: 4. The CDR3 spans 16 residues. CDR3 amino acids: CASSYAGQYSNQPQHF. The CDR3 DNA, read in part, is TGTGCCAGCAGTTACGCGGGACAGTATAGCAATCAGCCC.

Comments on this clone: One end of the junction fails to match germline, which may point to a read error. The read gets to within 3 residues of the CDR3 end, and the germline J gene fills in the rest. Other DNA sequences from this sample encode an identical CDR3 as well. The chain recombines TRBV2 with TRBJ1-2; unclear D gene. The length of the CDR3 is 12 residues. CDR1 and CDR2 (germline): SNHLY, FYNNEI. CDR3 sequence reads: CASNRVNYGYTF. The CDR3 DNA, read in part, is TGTGCCAGCAATCGGGTTAACTATGGA.

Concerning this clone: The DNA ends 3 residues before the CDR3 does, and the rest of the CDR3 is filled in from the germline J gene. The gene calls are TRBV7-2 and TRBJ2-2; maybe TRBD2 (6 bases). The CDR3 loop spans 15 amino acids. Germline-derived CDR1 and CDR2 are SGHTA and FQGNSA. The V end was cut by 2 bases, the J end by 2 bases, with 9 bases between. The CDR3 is CASSLSGVNTGELFF. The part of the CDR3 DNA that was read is TGTGCCAGCAGCTTATCGGGGGTCAACACCGGGGAG.

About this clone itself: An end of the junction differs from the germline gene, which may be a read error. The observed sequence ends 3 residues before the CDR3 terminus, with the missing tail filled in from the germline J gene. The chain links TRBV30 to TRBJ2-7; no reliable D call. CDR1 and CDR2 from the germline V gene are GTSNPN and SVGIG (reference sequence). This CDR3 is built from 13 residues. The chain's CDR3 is CARSALSSYEQYF. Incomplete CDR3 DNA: TGTGCCCGGAGTGCACTTAGCAGCTACGAG.

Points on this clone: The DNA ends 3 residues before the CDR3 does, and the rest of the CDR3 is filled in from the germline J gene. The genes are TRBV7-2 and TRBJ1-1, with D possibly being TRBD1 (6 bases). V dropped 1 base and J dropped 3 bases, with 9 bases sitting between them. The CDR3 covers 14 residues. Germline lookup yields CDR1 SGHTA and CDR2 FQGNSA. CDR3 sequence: CASSLGAGDTEAFF. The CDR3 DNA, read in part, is TGTGCCAGCAGCTTAGGGGCAGGGGACACTGAA.

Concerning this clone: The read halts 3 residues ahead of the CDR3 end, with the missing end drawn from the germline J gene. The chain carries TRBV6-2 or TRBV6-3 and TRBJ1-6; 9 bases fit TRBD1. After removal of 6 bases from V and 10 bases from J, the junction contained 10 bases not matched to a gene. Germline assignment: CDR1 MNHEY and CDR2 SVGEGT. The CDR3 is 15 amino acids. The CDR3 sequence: CASRPGTGGQSPLHF. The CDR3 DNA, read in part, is TGTGCCAGCAGACCAGGAACAGGGGGCCAATCACCC.

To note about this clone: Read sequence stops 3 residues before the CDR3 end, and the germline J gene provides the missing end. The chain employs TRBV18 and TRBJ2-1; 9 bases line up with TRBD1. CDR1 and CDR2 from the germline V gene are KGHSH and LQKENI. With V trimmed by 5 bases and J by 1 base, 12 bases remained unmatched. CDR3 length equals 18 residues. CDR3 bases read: TGTGCCAGCTCATTAGGGAACTCCGGGACAGGGTCCTACAATGAG. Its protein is CASSLGNSGTGSYNE. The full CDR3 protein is CASSLGNSGTGSYNEQFF.

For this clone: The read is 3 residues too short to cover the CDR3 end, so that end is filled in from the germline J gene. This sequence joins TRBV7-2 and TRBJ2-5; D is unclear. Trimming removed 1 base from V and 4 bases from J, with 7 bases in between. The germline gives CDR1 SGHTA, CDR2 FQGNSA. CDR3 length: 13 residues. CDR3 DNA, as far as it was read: TGTGCCAGCAGCTTAGTACTCGGAGAGACC. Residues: CASSLVLGET. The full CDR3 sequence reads CASSLVLGETQYF.

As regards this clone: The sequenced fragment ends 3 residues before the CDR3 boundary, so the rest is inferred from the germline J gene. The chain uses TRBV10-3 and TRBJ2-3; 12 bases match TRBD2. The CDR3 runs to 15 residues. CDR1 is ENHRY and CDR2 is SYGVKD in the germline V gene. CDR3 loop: CAISEGLAGTETQYF. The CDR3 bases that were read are TGTGCCATCAGTGAGGGACTAGCGGGGACGGAGACG.

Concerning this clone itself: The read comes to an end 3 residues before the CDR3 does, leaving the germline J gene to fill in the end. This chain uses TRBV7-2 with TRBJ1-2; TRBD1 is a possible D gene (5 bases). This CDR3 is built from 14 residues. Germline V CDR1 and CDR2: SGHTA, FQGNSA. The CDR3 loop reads CASSLANRGRGYTF. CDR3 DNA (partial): TGTGCCAGCAGCTTAGCGAATAGGGGTCGAGGC.

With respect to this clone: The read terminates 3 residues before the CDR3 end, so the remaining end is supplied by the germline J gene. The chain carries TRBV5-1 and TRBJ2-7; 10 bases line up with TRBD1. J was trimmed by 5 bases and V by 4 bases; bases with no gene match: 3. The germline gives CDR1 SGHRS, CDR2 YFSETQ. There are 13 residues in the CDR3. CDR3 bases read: TGCGCCAGCAGCCCAGGACAGGGGGACGAG. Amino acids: CASSPGQGDE. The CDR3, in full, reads CASSPGQGDEQYF.

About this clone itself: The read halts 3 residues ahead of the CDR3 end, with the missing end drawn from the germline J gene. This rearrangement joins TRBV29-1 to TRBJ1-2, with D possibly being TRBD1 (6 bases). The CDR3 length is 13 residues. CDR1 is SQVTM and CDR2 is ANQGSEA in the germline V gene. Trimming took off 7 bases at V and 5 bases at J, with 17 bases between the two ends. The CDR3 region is CSGAGASGYGYTF. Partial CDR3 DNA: TGCAGCGGAGCGGGGGCTTCTGGATATGGC.

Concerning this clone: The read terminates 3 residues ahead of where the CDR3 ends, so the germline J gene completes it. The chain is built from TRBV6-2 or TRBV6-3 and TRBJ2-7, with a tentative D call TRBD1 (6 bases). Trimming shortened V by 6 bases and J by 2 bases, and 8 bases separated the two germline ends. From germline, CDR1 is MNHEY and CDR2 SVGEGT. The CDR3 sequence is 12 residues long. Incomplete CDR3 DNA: TGTGCCAGCAGAAGACAGGCCTACGAG. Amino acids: CASRRQAYE. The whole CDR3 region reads CASRRQAYEQYF.

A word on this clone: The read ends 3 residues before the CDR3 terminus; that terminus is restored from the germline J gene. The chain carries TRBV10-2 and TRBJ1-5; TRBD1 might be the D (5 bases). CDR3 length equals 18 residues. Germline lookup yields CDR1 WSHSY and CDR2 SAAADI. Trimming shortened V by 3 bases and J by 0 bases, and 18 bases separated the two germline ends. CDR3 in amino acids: CASSEVGGKGYSNQPQHF. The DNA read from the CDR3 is TGCGCCAGCAGTGAAGTAGGAGGGAAGGGGTATAGCAATCAGCCC.

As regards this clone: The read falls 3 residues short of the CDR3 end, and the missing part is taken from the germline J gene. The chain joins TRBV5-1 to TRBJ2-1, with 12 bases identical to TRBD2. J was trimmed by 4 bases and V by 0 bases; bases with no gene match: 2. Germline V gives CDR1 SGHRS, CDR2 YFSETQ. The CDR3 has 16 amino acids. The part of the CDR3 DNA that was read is TGCGCCAGCAGCTTGGACGGACTAGCGGGATACAATGAG. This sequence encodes CASSLDGLAGYNE. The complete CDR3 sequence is CASSLDGLAGYNEQFF.

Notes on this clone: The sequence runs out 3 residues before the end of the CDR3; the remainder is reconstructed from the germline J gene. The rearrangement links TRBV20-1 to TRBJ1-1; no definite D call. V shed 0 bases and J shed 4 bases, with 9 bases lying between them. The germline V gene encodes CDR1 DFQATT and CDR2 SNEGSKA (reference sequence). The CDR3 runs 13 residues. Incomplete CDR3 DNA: TGCAGTGCTAGAGAGTTCGTTTCCACTGAA. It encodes CSAREFVSTE. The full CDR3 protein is CSAREFVSTEAFF.